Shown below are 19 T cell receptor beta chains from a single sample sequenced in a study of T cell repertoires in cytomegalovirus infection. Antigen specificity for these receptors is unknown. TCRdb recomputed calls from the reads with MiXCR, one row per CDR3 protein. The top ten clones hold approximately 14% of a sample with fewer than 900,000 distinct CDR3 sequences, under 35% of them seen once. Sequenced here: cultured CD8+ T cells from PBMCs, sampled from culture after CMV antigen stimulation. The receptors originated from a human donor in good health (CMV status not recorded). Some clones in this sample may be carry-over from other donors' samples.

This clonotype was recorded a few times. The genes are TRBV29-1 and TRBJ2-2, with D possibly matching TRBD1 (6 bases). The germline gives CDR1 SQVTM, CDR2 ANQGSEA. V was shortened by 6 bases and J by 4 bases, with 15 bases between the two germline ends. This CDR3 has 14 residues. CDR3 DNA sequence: TGCAGCGTCCAGATGGGGGCTAGCACCGGGGAGCTGTTTTTT. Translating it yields CSVQMGASTGELFF.

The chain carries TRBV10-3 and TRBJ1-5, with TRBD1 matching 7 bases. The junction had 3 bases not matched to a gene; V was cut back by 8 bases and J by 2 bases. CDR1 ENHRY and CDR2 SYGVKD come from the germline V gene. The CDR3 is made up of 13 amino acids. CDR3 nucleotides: TGTGCCATCGGGACAGATCGCAATCAGCCCCAGCATTTT. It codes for CAIGTDRNQPQHF.

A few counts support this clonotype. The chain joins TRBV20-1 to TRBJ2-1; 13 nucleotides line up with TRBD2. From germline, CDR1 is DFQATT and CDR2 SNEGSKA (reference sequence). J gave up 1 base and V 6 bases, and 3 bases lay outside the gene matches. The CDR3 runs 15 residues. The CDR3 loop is CSAPLAGGSYNEQFF. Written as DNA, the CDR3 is TGCAGTGCGCCACTAGCGGGGGGGTCCTACAATGAGCAGTTCTTC.

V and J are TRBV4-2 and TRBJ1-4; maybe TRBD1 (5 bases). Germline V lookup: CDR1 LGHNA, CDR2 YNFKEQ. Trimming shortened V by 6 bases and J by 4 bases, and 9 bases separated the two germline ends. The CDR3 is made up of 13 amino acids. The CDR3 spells CASRGDNNEKLFF. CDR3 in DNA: TGTGCCAGCAGGGGGGATAATAATGAAAAACTGTTTTTT.

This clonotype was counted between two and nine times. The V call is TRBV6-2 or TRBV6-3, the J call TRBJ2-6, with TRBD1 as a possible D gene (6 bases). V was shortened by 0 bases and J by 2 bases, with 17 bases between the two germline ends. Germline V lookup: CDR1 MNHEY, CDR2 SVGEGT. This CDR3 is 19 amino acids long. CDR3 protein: CASSYSTGWATAGANVLTF. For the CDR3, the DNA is TGTGCCAGCAGTTACTCCACAGGGTGGGCCACGGCTGGGGCCAACGTCCTGACTTTC.

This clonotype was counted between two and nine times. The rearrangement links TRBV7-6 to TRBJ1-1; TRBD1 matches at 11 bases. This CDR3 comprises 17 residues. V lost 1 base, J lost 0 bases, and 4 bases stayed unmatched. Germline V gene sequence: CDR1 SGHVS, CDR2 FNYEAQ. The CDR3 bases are TGTGCCAGCAGCTTAGGGGACAGGGGGATCATGAACACTGAAGCTTTCTTT. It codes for CASSLGDRGIMNTEAFF.

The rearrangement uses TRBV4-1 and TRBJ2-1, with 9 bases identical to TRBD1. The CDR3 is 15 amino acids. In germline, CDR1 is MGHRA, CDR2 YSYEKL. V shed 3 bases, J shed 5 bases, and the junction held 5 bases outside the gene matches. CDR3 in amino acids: CASSHRDRANNEQFF. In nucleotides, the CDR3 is TGCGCCAGCAGCCACCGGGACAGGGCAAACAATGAGCAGTTCTTC.

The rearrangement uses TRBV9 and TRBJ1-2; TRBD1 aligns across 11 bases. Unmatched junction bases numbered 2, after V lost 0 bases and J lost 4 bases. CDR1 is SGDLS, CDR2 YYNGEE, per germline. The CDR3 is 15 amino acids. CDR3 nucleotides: TGTGCCAGCAGCGTAGCTGGACAGGGGGCCTATGGCTACACCTTC. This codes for CASSVAGQGAYGYTF.

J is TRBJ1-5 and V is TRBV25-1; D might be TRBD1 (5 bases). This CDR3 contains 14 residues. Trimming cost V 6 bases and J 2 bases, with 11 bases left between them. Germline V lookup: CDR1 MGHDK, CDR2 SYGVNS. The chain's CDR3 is CASSGASGNQPQHF. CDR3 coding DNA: TGTGCCAGCAGCGGGGCTTCGGGCAATCAGCCCCAGCATTTT. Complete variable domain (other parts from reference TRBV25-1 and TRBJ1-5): EADIYQTPRYLVIGTGKKITLECSQTMGHDKMYWYQQDPGMELHLIHYSYGVNSTEKGDLSSESTVSRIRTEHFPLTLESARPSHTSQYLCASSGASGNQPQHFGDGTRLSIL.

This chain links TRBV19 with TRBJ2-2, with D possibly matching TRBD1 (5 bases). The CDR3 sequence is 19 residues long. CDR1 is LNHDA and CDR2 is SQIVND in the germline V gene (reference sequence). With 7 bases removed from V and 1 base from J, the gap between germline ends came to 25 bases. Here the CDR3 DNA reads TGTGCCAGTATCATGGATAATCTGGGCAGGGAAAAGAACACCGGGGAGCTGTTTTTT. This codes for CASIMDNLGREKNTGELFF.

The CDR3 spells CATSDLGQDYQETQYF. In DNA, the CDR3 is TGTGCCACCAGTGACCTGGGACAGGATTACCAAGAGACCCAGTACTTC. V and J are TRBV24-1 and TRBJ2-5, with 8 bases matching TRBD1. Per germline, CDR1 KGHDR and CDR2 SFDVKD. Germline trimming cut 4 bases from V and 0 bases from J; bases unmatched to any gene: 6. This CDR3 has 16 residues.

The CDR3 reads CASTPGVAGGHNEQFF. CDR3 DNA sequence: TGTGCCAGTACTCCTGGGGTAGCGGGGGGTCACAATGAGCAGTTCTTC. The chain joins TRBV19 to TRBJ2-1; the match to TRBD2 covers 10 bases. Germline lookup yields CDR1 LNHDA and CDR2 SQIVND (reference sequence). After removal of 7 bases from V and 5 bases from J, the junction contained 11 bases not matched to a gene. The CDR3 totals 16 residues.

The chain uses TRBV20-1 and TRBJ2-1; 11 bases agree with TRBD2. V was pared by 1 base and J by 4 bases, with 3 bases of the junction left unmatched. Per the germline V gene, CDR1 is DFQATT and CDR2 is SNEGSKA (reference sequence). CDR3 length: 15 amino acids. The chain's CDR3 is CSARVLAGEYNEQFF. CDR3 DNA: TGCAGTGCTAGAGTACTAGCGGGGGAATACAATGAGCAGTTCTTC.

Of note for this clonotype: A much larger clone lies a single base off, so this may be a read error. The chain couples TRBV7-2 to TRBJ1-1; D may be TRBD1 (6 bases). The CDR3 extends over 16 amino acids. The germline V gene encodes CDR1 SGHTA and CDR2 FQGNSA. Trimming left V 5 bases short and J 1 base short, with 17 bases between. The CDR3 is CASSLKQGHPNTEAFF. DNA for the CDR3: TGTGCCAGCAGCCTCAAACAGGGACACCCGAACACTGAAGCTTTCTTT.

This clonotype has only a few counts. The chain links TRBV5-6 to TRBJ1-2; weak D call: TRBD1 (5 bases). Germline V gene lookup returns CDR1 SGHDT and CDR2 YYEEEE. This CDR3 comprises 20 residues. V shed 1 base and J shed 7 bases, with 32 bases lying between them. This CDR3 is CASSLLAGSQARSPLGGYTF. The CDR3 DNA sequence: TGTGCCAGCAGCTTGCTCGCAGGATCACAGGCCCGGTCTCCTCTCGGTGGCTACACCTTC.

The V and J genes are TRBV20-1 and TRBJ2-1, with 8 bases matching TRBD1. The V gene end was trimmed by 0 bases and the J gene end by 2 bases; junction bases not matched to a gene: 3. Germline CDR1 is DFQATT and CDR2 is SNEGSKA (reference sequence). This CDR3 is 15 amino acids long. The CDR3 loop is CSAREPRGPYNEQFF. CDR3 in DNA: TGCAGTGCTAGAGAGCCCAGGGGGCCCTACAATGAGCAGTTCTTC.

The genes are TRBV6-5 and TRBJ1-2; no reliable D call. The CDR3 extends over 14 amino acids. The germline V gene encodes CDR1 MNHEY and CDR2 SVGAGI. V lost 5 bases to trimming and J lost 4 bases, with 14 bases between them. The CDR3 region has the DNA TGTGCCAGCAGTCCGGGCCCTCACTTCTATGGCTACACCTTC. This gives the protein CASSPGPHFYGYTF.

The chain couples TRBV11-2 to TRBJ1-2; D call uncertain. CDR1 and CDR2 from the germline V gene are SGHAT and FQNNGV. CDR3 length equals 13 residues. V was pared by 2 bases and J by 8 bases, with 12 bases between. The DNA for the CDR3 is TGTGCCAGCAGCTTAATCAGTGGCAACGGCTACACCTTC. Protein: CASSLISGNGYTF. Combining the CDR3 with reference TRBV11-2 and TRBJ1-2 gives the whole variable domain EAGVAQSPRYKIIEKRQSVAFWCNPISGHATLYWYQQILGQGPKLLIQFQNNGVVDDSQLPKDRFSAERLKGVDSTLKIQPAKLEDSAVYLCASSLISGNGYTFGSGTRLTVV.

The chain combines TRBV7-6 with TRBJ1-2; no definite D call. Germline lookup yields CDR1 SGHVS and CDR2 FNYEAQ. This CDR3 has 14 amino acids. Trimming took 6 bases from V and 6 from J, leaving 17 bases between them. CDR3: CASSQSELRDGYTF. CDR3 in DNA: TGTGCCAGCAGTCAGTCCGAGTTGAGGGATGGCTACACCTTC.